Below are 3 T cell receptor beta chains sequenced from a single sample in a study of T cell responses to AZD1222 COVID-19 vaccine. This table comes from immunoSEQ multiplex PCR, and its TCRdb copy is limited to in-frame clones, with some not included. The repertoire holds about 140,000 clones, with about 91% as singletons. The sequencing here drew on peripheral blood, taken 28 days after the second AZD1222 dose. The source is an adult who received the AZD1222 COVID-19 vaccine.

V gene TRBV18 combines with J gene TRBJ2-6; D possibly matches TRBD1 or TRBD2 (6 bases each). V was trimmed by 4 bases and J by 0 bases, leaving 13 bases between them. From germline, CDR1 is KGHSH and CDR2 LQKENI. The CDR3 loop spans 17 amino acids. The CDR3 bases are TGTGCCAGCTCACGGCGGGACAAAAGCTCTGGGGCCAACGTCCTGACTTTC. Protein: CASSRRDKSSGANVLTF.

The genes are TRBV6-2 or TRBV6-3 and TRBJ2-1; D is perhaps TRBD2 (5 bases). Trimming took off 4 bases at V and 10 bases at J, with 14 bases between the two ends. CDR1 is MNHEY, CDR2 SVGEGT, per germline. This CDR3 has 13 residues. CDR3 amino acids: CASSFDRRVEQFF. The DNA of the CDR3 is TGTGCCAGCAGTTTCGACCGGCGGGTGGAGCAGTTCTTC.

This clone was seen a single time. This rearrangement joins TRBV11-2 to TRBJ2-2, with D possibly TRBD2 on 5 matching bases. Trimming cost V 3 bases and J 6 bases, with 8 bases left between them. From germline, CDR1 is SGHAT and CDR2 FQNNGV. The CDR3 loop spans 13 amino acids. The CDR3 protein is CASSLEASGELFF. DNA of the CDR3: TGTGCCAGCAGCTTGGAGGCGTCCGGGGAGCTGTTTTTT.